One and the same sample provided the 28 T cell receptor beta chains below, sequenced in a study of blood T cells in healthy people across ages. Then a second PCR, running roughly 6 to 11 cycles, was carried out with a sample-barcoded 5' primer and a J-beta primer mix. TCRdb reanalysed the 5' RACE reads using MiXCR and keeps one entry per CDR3 protein. The sample includes about 1.4 million distinct CDR3 sequences, 55% to 75% of them seen just once. Sequenced sample: blood. These TCRs come from a man younger than 30 in good health.

This clonotype was counted only a few times. The V gene is TRBV6-2 or TRBV6-3, the J gene TRBJ2-7, with TRBD1 as a possible D gene (5 bases). Germline V gene lookup returns CDR1 MNHEY and CDR2 SVGEGT. This CDR3 is built from 13 residues. V dropped 2 bases and J dropped 3 bases, with 8 bases sitting between them. In DNA form, the CDR3 reads TGTGCCAGCAGTTACGGGGCAGACTACGAGCAGTACTTC. This encodes CASSYGADYEQYF.

The chain links TRBV20-1 to TRBJ2-4, with D uncertain. Germline-derived CDR1 and CDR2 are DFQATT and SNEGSKA (reference sequence). The CDR3 is 11 amino acids. The CDR3 spells CSPWVGNIQYF. The CDR3 DNA reads TGCAGCCCCTGGGTCGGAAACATTCAGTACTTC.

This chain uses TRBV29-1 with TRBJ2-7; D is undetermined. The V gene's germline CDR1 is SQVTM and CDR2 ANQGSEA. The germline V and J ends were trimmed by 2 bases and 3 bases, with 8 bases remaining between them. This CDR3 is 12 amino acids long. For the CDR3, the DNA is TGCAGCGTTGAAACCAAAGACTACGAGCAGTACTTC. Translation gives CSVETKDYEQYF.

The chain links TRBV9 to TRBJ1-2, with D unresolved. Germline V CDR1 and CDR2: SGDLS, YYNGEE. The CDR3 totals 15 residues. Trimming took off 4 bases at V and 0 bases at J, with 13 bases between the two ends. In DNA, the CDR3 is TGTGCCAGCAGCTTCGGACTTCTCGCTAACTATGGCTACACCTTC. This encodes CASSFGLLANYGYTF. The full variable domain, with the rest looked up from reference TRBV9 and TRBJ1-2, is DSGVTQTPKHLITATGQRVTLRCSPRSGDLSVYWYQQSLDQGLQFLIQYYNGEERAKGNILERFSAQQFPDLHSELNLSSLELGDSALYFCASSFGLLANYGYTFGSGTRLTVV.

The chain combines TRBV15 with TRBJ2-1; D is uncertain. V was cut by 8 bases and J by 0 bases, with 14 bases left in between. The CDR3 is 15 amino acids. Germline V gene lookup returns CDR1 LNHNV and CDR2 YYDKDF (reference sequence). CDR3 sequence (DNA): TGTGCCACCTGGAACCCCCAGAGCTCCTACAATGAGCAGTTCTTC. Its translation: CATWNPQSSYNEQFF.

The chain employs TRBV2 and TRBJ1-2; unclear D gene. CDR3 size: 13 residues. CDR1 is SNHLY and CDR2 is FYNNEI in the germline V gene. The V gene lost 4 bases and the J gene lost 1 base, with 7 bases spanning the gap. CDR3: CASSGVDNYGYTF. As DNA, the CDR3 is TGTGCCAGCAGTGGGGTGGATAACTATGGCTACACCTTC.

The chain carries TRBV18 and TRBJ1-2, with 9 nucleotides matching TRBD1. V lost 3 bases and J lost 10; bases outside the gene matches: 9. The CDR3 has 14 amino acids. Looked up from germline, CDR1 is KGHSH and CDR2 is LQKENI. This CDR3 reads CASSPTRTGDDYTF. CDR3 coding DNA: TGTGCCAGCTCACCCACCAGGACAGGGGATGACTACACCTTC.

This sequence joins TRBV10-3 and TRBJ2-5; D ambiguous. The V gene lost 0 bases and the J gene lost 2 bases, with 10 bases spanning the gap. This CDR3 contains 15 residues. Germline-derived CDR1 and CDR2 are ENHRY and SYGVKD. The CDR3 DNA sequence: TGTGCCATCAGTGAGTCCGGCAGCCCGCAAGAGACCCAGTACTTC. This encodes CAISESGSPQETQYF.

A single count supports this clonotype. V usage is TRBV6-5 and J usage is TRBJ1-2; D is undetermined. This CDR3 region has 16 residues. Trimming stripped 0 bases from V and 3 bases from J, with 14 bases between. The germline gives CDR1 MNHEY, CDR2 SVGAGI. This CDR3 is CASSYSIGGPDYGYTF. DNA of the CDR3: TGTGCCAGCAGTTACTCGATTGGAGGCCCCGACTATGGCTACACCTTC.

This chain connects TRBV2 to TRBJ2-3, with D hard to call. The CDR3 totals 15 residues. V lost 8 bases to trimming and J lost 4 bases, with 19 bases between them. Germline V gene lookup returns CDR1 SNHLY and CDR2 FYNNEI. CDR3 DNA: TGTGCCAGCCGCCTCGAGGTCAGGACCCCAGATACGCAGTATTTT. Translating gives CASRLEVRTPDTQYF.

The CDR3: CSANTGLAAPSSYEQYF. The CDR3 region has the DNA TGCAGTGCTAATACAGGACTAGCGGCCCCCAGCTCCTACGAGCAGTACTTC. This sequence joins TRBV20-1 and TRBJ2-7; TRBD2 agrees at 10 bases. The germline CDR1 and CDR2 sequences are DFQATT and SNEGSKA (reference sequence). Unmatched junction bases numbered 12, after V lost 4 bases and J lost 0 bases. This CDR3 spans 17 amino acids.

The DNA of the CDR3 is TGTGCCAGCACAGGCCAGGGGCCAGATACGCAGTATTTT. Its translation: CASTGQGPDTQYF. The V and J genes are TRBV6-6 and TRBJ2-3; tentatively, D is TRBD1 (6 bases). The CDR3 contains 13 residues. Germline V CDR1 and CDR2: MNHNY, SVGAGI (reference sequence). The V end lost 7 bases, the J end lost 4 bases, and 12 bases lay between the germline ends.

The chain carries TRBV6-2 or TRBV6-3 and TRBJ1-5, with 9 bases lining up with TRBD1. Germline V gives CDR1 MNHEY, CDR2 SVGEGT. The CDR3 consists of 15 residues. The V and J ends lost 7 bases and 6 bases, in that order; junction bases with no gene match: 10. DNA of the CDR3: TGTGCCAGCAACTACGGGGACAGGGCAGGTCAGCCCCAGCATTTT. Amino acid sequence: CASNYGDRAGQPQHF.

This clonotype was recorded a few times. The chain is built from TRBV7-2 and TRBJ1-4; D not certain. The CDR3 totals 15 residues. Germline assignment: CDR1 SGHTA and CDR2 FQGNSA. V was shortened by 1 base and J by 4 bases, with 10 bases between the two germline ends. In DNA form, the CDR3 reads TGTGCCAGCAGCTTAGGACGGATGCTTAATGAAAAACTGTTTTTT. Encoded protein: CASSLGRMLNEKLFF. The full variable domain, its missing parts supplied by reference TRBV7-2 and TRBJ1-4, is GAGVSQSPSNKVTEKGKDVELRCDPISGHTALYWYRQSLGQGLEFLIYFQGNSAPDKSGLPSDRFSAERTGGSVSTLTIQRTQQEDSAVYLCASSLGRMLNEKLFFGSGTQLSVL.

V usage is TRBV29-1 and J usage is TRBJ1-2; D is uncertain. The V gene's germline CDR1 is SQVTM and CDR2 ANQGSEA. The CDR3 covers 12 residues. Trimming pared 4 bases from V and 8 bases from J, leaving 14 bases between. CDR3 sequence: CSVGGIGEGYTF. The CDR3 region has the DNA TGCAGCGTTGGTGGAATCGGGGAGGGCTACACCTTC. The full variable domain, completed using reference TRBV29-1 and TRBJ1-2, is SAVISQKPSRDICQRGTSLTIQCQVDSQVTMMFWYRQQPGQSLTLIATANQGSEATYESGFVIDKFPISRPNLTFSTLTVSNMSPEDSSIYLCSVGGIGEGYTFGSGTRLTVV.

The chain is built from TRBV20-1 and TRBJ1-5; D gene ambiguous. Between the trimmed V and J ends, which lost 3 bases and 6 bases, there was a span of 15 bases. The CDR3 sequence is 14 residues long. CDR1 DFQATT and CDR2 SNEGSKA come from the germline V gene (reference sequence). CDR3 nucleotide sequence: TGCAGTGCTAGGGCCCCAAATATTGGTCAGCCCCAGCATTTT. Translating gives CSARAPNIGQPQHF.

This chain uses TRBV3-1 with TRBJ2-5; TRBD2 matches 12 bases. Near its end, the DNA agrees better with TRBJ2-7, so the J call may be wrong. This CDR3 spans 16 amino acids. Germline V gives CDR1 LGHDT, CDR2 YNNKEL (reference sequence). CDR3 DNA: TGTGCCAGCAGCCAAGATCTGGGGACTAGCGGGTCCGAGCAGTACTTC. Translated: CASSQDLGTSGSEQYF.

This clonotype was picked up a small number of times. This chain joins TRBV20-1 and TRBJ1-2; 8 nucleotides align to TRBD1. The CDR3 runs to 14 residues. V lost 0 bases and J lost 4; bases outside the gene matches: 4. In germline, CDR1 is DFQATT, CDR2 SNEGSKA (reference sequence). CDR3: CSARERTGFYGYTF. DNA for the CDR3: TGCAGTGCTAGAGAACGGACAGGGTTCTATGGCTACACCTTC.

The chain recombines TRBV5-1 with TRBJ2-1, with 7 bases lining up with TRBD1. The V gene end was trimmed by 0 bases and the J gene end by 8 bases; junction bases not matched to a gene: 8. The CDR3 extends over 15 amino acids. CDR1 is SGHRS, CDR2 YFSETQ, per germline. The DNA for the CDR3 is TGCGCCAGCAGCTTGGCCAAGACAGGGTTGGATGAGCAGTTCTTC. Protein: CASSLAKTGLDEQFF.

This clonotype has a single count. The chain uses TRBV7-9 and TRBJ2-1; possibly TRBD1 for D (6 bases). CDR3 size: 15 residues. The germline V gene encodes CDR1 SEHNR and CDR2 FQNEAQ (reference sequence). V was shortened by 5 bases and J by 0 bases, with 11 bases between the two germline ends. CDR3 residues: CASSSWDNSYNEQFF. CDR3 bases: TGTGCCAGCAGCAGTTGGGACAACTCCTACAATGAGCAGTTCTTC.

This chain connects TRBV4-1 to TRBJ1-4; tentative D call: TRBD1 (6 bases). CDR1 MGHRA and CDR2 YSYEKL come from the germline V gene. Trimming cost V 3 bases and J 4 bases, with 18 bases left between them. This CDR3 is 17 amino acids long. The CDR3 coding sequence is TGCGCCAGCAGCCATGTGATCGGGGGGGCTAATAATGAAAAACTGTTTTTT. Translating it yields CASSHVIGGANNEKLFF.

This clonotype was counted only a few times. The rearrangement joins TRBV5-8 to TRBJ1-2, with D maybe TRBD1 (6 bases). The germline V and J ends were trimmed by 5 bases and 3 bases, with 11 bases remaining between them. This CDR3 has 13 residues. Germline V gene data show CDR1 as SGHTS and CDR2 as YDEGEE. This CDR3 is CASRRRGDYGYTF. In DNA form, the CDR3 reads TGTGCCAGCAGGCGGAGGGGGGACTATGGCTACACCTTC.

The rearrangement joins TRBV7-9 to TRBJ2-2; D may match TRBD1 or TRBD2 (5 bases each). V gave up 1 base and J gave up 0 bases, with 9 bases separating them. Germline V gives CDR1 SEHNR, CDR2 FQNEAQ (reference sequence). The CDR3 is 16 amino acids. CDR3: CASSLVVGANTGELFF. In DNA form, the CDR3 reads TGTGCCAGCAGCTTAGTAGTGGGGGCGAACACCGGGGAGCTGTTTTTT.

The V gene is TRBV7-9, the J gene TRBJ2-3, with TRBD1 matching over 7 bases. Trimming took 3 bases from V and 2 from J; bases not matched to a gene: 5. Germline CDR1 is SEHNR and CDR2 is FQNEAQ (reference sequence). The CDR3 has 15 amino acids. CDR3 protein: CASSFGQEVTDTQYF. The CDR3 DNA follows: TGTGCCAGCAGCTTCGGACAGGAGGTCACAGATACGCAGTATTTT.

The rearrangement links TRBV28 to TRBJ1-4; D uncertain. The germline gives CDR1 MDHEN, CDR2 SYDVKM. The CDR3 runs 10 residues. V lost 8 bases and J 12 bases, leaving 10 bases between the germline ends. The CDR3: CASEREELFF. The CDR3 bases are TGTGCCAGCGAGAGGGAAGAACTGTTTTTT.

A note on this clonotype: A far larger clone is only one base removed, so a read error is likely. The chain links TRBV7-9 to TRBJ2-1; no clear D gene. Trimming removed 5 bases at V and 10 bases at J, with 15 bases between. CDR1 is SEHNR and CDR2 is FQNEAQ in the germline V gene (reference sequence). This CDR3 region has 13 residues. CDR3 in DNA: TGTGCCAGCAGCCCAACCGGGTCCTACGAGCAGTTCTTC. It translates to CASSPTGSYEQFF.

As for this clonotype: The junction departs from the called germline gene at one end, perhaps through a read error. The chain links TRBV7-2 to TRBJ2-6; D is tentatively TRBD1 or TRBD2 (5 bases each). This CDR3 has 17 residues. Per the germline V gene, CDR1 is SGHTA and CDR2 is FQGNSA. The CDR3 DNA reads as TGTGCCAGCTCCCGCATTCAGGGAGTGAATGGGACCAACGTCCTGACTTTC. Translation gives CASSRIQGVNGTNVLTF.

The chain recombines TRBV12-3 or TRBV12-4 with TRBJ1-2; TRBD1 is a possible D gene (5 bases). The CDR3 is 15 residues long. With 5 bases removed from V and 7 bases from J, the gap between germline ends came to 20 bases. Here the CDR3 reads CASSHGQVLGLGYTF. DNA of the CDR3: TGTGCCAGCAGTCATGGACAAGTTCTCGGTCTTGGCTACACCTTC.